This TCR beta chain was recovered during a study of tumor-infiltrating lymphocytes in primary liver carcinoma. The wider study: Tumor lesions were T1-T3 N0M0 and spanned roughly 4 to 10 cm.

RNA was extracted from whole blood without cell sorting, alongside germline DNA. This clonotype was counted a few times. Its antigen is as yet unknown. The germline CDR1 and CDR2 sequences are MNHEY and SVGAGI. CDR3 length: 15 amino acids. V shed 6 bases and J 6 bases; nucleotides not matched to a gene: 10. The researchers produced TCR beta cDNA from around 500 ng total RNA with a constant-region primer. Three nested multiplex PCR rounds of slightly modified ARM-PCR generated TCR beta libraries. TRBV1-TRBV30 forward and Cbeta reverse primers drove the first two roughly 10-cycle rounds. TCRdb independently ran MiXCR on the multiplex PCR reads; one entry per CDR3 protein. The table records 310,000 or so distinct CDR3 sequences, around three fifths of them present only once. The study, taken as a whole, reports: Tumor-adjacent and tumor-blood pairs displayed less overlap than did pairs of tumor regions.

The origin of this receptor is a woman in her 30s with primary liver carcinoma and hepatitis B virus infection. The chain carries TRBV6-5 and TRBJ1-2, with 10 bases fitting TRBD1. Input material: peripheral blood. The CDR3 nucleotides read TGTGCCAGCAGGTCCCCAAAGACAGGGGGCAATGGCTACACCTTC. Encoded protein: CASRSPKTGGNGYTF.